Shown below are 25 T cell receptor beta chains from a single sample sequenced in a study of graft-versus-host responses after intestinal transplantation. Antigens for these TCRs are unknown. The protocol was immunoSEQ multiplex PCR, while the TCRdb copy is restricted to in-frame clones and leaves out a portion. The sample shows about 39,000 clones, 90% to 95% of them seen only once. Sequencing was performed on unstimulated CD8+ T cells sorted from spleen or lymph node cells, taken before transplant. The receptors were gathered from a human donor who was the organ donor for an intestinal transplant.

The chain carries TRBV4-1 and TRBJ2-4; TRBD2 agrees at 12 bases. The V and J ends lost 3 bases and 8 bases, in that order; junction bases with no gene match: 5. Germline V gene sequence: CDR1 MGHRA, CDR2 YSYEKL. This CDR3 has 15 amino acids. CDR3 loop: CASSHPSGGAYIQYF. For the CDR3, the DNA is TGCGCCAGCAGCCATCCTAGCGGGGGGGCATACATTCAGTACTTC.

This clone was seen a handful of times. The chain couples TRBV21-1 to TRBJ1-3. TRBV21-1 is classified as a pseudogene. The CDR3 is 17 amino acids. This CDR3 reads CASRLVLLQHARNTIYF. The CDR3 bases are TGTGCCAGCAGGTTGGTACTGCTACAACACGCACGAAACACCATATATTTT.

The chain links TRBV7-3 to TRBJ2-1; D is unclear. The V end was cut by 1 base, the J end by 9 bases, with 10 bases between. The CDR3 has 13 amino acids. The germline V gene has CDR1 SGHTA and CDR2 FQGTGA. CDR3 sequence (DNA): TGTGCCAGCAGCTTAAACTCGGCGTCTGAGCAGTTCTTC. It is translated as CASSLNSASEQFF.

The table lists this clone with a count of one. This chain links TRBV19 with TRBJ2-3; D might be TRBD2 (5 bases). V was clipped by 7 bases and J by 3 bases, with 11 bases between them. The V gene's germline CDR1 is LNHDA and CDR2 SQIVND (reference sequence). The CDR3 runs 13 residues. In nucleotides, the CDR3 is TGTGCCAGTACCCCGGACTCGACAGATACGCAGTATTTT. Amino acids: CASTPDSTDTQYF.

This clone showed up just once. CDR3 in DNA: TGTGCCAGCAGCAATAGCGGGGGGGATAGCACAGATACGCAGTATTTT. Translating it yields CASSNSGGDSTDTQYF. The V and J genes are TRBV9 and TRBJ2-3, with TRBD2 matching over 11 bases. CDR3 length: 16 residues. Per germline, CDR1 SGDLS and CDR2 YYNGEE. J gave up 0 bases and V 4 bases, and 4 bases lay outside the gene matches.

This clone appeared a single time. The rearrangement uses TRBV5-1 and TRBJ1-1; D is uncertain. The CDR3 runs 13 residues. V dropped 0 bases and J dropped 7 bases, with 10 bases sitting between them. Germline V gives CDR1 SGHRS, CDR2 YFSETQ. The CDR3 DNA sequence: TGCGCCAGCAGCTTGGCCCCTTCTAATGAAGCTTTCTTT. Encoded protein: CASSLAPSNEAFF.

This clone has a single count. This CDR3 is also generated by other DNA sequences in the sample. The chain has TRBV2 and TRBJ2-5, with 9 bases matching TRBD2. V dropped 2 bases and J dropped 5; count of bases not matched to a gene: 6. The CDR3 is 15 amino acids. Per the germline V gene, CDR1 is SNHLY and CDR2 is FYNNEI. CDR3: CASSELAGYGETQYF. The CDR3 DNA reads as TGTGCCAGCAGTGAACTAGCGGGATACGGGGAGACCCAGTACTTC.

V and J are TRBV6-1 and TRBJ1-5; no firm D call. Germline V CDR1 and CDR2: MNHNS, SASEGT. The CDR3 is 15 residues long. V shed 5 bases and J shed 0 bases, with 11 bases lying between them. CDR3 nucleotides: TGTGCCAGCAGTCTAGAAGGGTCTAGCAATCAGCCCCAGCATTTT. Translation gives CASSLEGSSNQPQHF.

The V gene is TRBV4-3, the J gene TRBJ1-6; 8 nucleotides agree with TRBD1. Germline V gene lookup returns CDR1 LGHNA and CDR2 YSLEER. Unmatched junction bases numbered 4, after V lost 3 bases and J lost 9 bases. This CDR3 has 14 amino acids. The CDR3 region is CASSQGQEFSPLHF. Here the CDR3 DNA reads TGCGCCAGCAGCCAGGGACAGGAATTTTCACCCCTCCACTTT.

The chain couples TRBV29-1 to TRBJ2-2; D not resolved. Trimming removed 5 bases at V and 1 base at J, with 8 bases between. CDR3 size: 13 residues. The germline V gene encodes CDR1 SQVTM and CDR2 ANQGSEA. CDR3 sequence (DNA): TGCAGCGTTTGGACGGAGAACACCGGGGAGCTGTTTTTT. It specifies CSVWTENTGELFF.

The chain has TRBV4-1 and TRBJ1-1; D is uncertain. The CDR3 contains 14 residues. The germline V and J ends were trimmed by 2 bases and 1 base, with 8 bases remaining between them. The V gene's germline CDR1 is MGHRA and CDR2 YSYEKL. The CDR3 is CASSQLQWNTEAFF. The DNA of the CDR3 is TGCGCCAGCAGCCAATTACAGTGGAACACTGAAGCTTTCTTT.

This rearrangement joins TRBV29-1 to TRBJ1-2; D call uncertain. Germline-derived CDR1 and CDR2 are SQVTM and ANQGSEA. Trimming stripped 0 bases from V and 6 bases from J, with 8 bases between. CDR3 size: 12 residues. In DNA, the CDR3 is TGCAGCGTTGAAGACTACGCGGATGGCTACACCTTC. Its translation: CSVEDYADGYTF.

This CDR3 is CASSQEDRGHSYEQYF. The CDR3 bases are TGCGCCAGCAGCCAGGAAGACAGGGGCCACTCCTACGAGCAGTACTTC. The chain has TRBV4-1 and TRBJ2-7; 8 nucleotides agree with TRBD1. Germline CDR1 is MGHRA and CDR2 is YSYEKL. The ends lost 3 bases at V and 0 bases at J; junction bases unmatched: 7. The CDR3 has 16 residues.

The V call is TRBV11-3, the J call TRBJ1-1; 7 bases line up with TRBD1. Trimming removed 5 bases from V and 4 bases from J; junction bases left unmatched: 4. Germline-derived CDR1 and CDR2 are SGHNT and YENEEA. CDR3 length: 13 residues. CDR3 amino acids: CASSVNRGTEAFF. Written as DNA, the CDR3 is TGTGCCAGCAGCGTAAACAGGGGCACTGAAGCTTTCTTT.

The rearrangement links TRBV15 to TRBJ2-7, with 7 bases matching TRBD1. Germline loops: CDR1 LNHNV, CDR2 YYDKDF (reference sequence). With 3 bases clipped from V and 3 bases from J, the junction kept 5 bases outside the gene matches. This CDR3 has 14 amino acids. The CDR3 here is CATSRRQGDYEQYF. CDR3 DNA sequence: TGTGCCACCAGCAGGAGACAGGGAGACTACGAGCAGTACTTC.

The chain couples TRBV29-1 to TRBJ2-1; TRBD1 matches 8 bases. V lost 4 bases, J lost 2 bases, and 7 bases stayed unmatched. CDR1 SQVTM and CDR2 ANQGSEA come from the germline V gene. The CDR3 is made up of 15 amino acids. Here the CDR3 DNA reads TGCAGCGTTGTCGCAGGGACAGGCACCTACAATGAGCAGTTCTTC. Translation: CSVVAGTGTYNEQFF.

This chain links TRBV13 with TRBJ2-3; 12 nucleotides align to TRBD2. The CDR3 length is 17 residues. Trimming at V came to 2 bases and at J to 3 bases, leaving 6 bases not matched to a gene. The germline V gene encodes CDR1 PRHDT and CDR2 FYEKMQ (reference sequence). The CDR3 DNA follows: TGTGCCAGCAGCTTACTAGCGGGGGGGCAATGGACAGATACGCAGTATTTT. Residues: CASSLLAGGQWTDTQYF.

This chain links TRBV27 with TRBJ2-7, with D hard to call. Trimming took off 1 base at V and 2 bases at J, with 12 bases between the two ends. CDR3 length: 15 amino acids. Germline V gives CDR1 MNHEY, CDR2 SMNVEV (reference sequence). CDR3 protein: CASSLYFLGPYEQYF. The CDR3 nucleotides are TGTGCCAGCAGTTTATACTTCTTGGGCCCCTACGAGCAGTACTTC.

The rearrangement links TRBV27 to TRBJ1-5, with 8 positions matching TRBD1. From germline, CDR1 is MNHEY and CDR2 SMNVEV (reference sequence). The CDR3 is 14 amino acids. Unmatched junction bases numbered 2, after V lost 3 bases and J lost 4 bases. The CDR3 spells CASSFQGANQPQHF. The CDR3 coding sequence is TGTGCCAGCAGTTTCCAGGGGGCGAATCAGCCCCAGCATTTT.

This chain joins TRBV7-2 and TRBJ1-1, with 9 bases fitting TRBD1. The CDR3 consists of 14 residues. Germline V gene data show CDR1 as SGHTA and CDR2 as FQGNSA. The ends lost 5 bases at V and 4 bases at J; junction bases unmatched: 5. CDR3 protein: CASSPSTGGTEAFF. CDR3 DNA: TGTGCCAGCAGCCCCTCGACAGGGGGCACTGAAGCTTTCTTT.

The chain combines TRBV11-2 with TRBJ2-7; D gene uncertain. Trimming took off 5 bases at V and 2 bases at J, with 7 bases between the two ends. Per the germline V gene, CDR1 is SGHAT and CDR2 is FQNNGV. CDR3 size: 12 residues. The CDR3 coding sequence is TGTGCCAGCAGCCCAGACACCTACGAGCAGTACTTC. Its protein is CASSPDTYEQYF.

The chain carries TRBV7-9 and TRBJ2-3, with D perhaps matching TRBD2 (5 bases). Germline values: CDR1 SEHNR, CDR2 FQNEAQ (reference sequence). The CDR3 loop spans 17 amino acids. The ends were cut back, 0 bases at V and 2 bases at J, with 15 bases in the middle. The CDR3 DNA reads TGTGCCAGCAGCTTAGCCCTAGCCTACTTAGACACAGATACGCAGTATTTT. This sequence encodes CASSLALAYLDTDTQYF.

The chain joins TRBV11-2 to TRBJ1-1, with unresolved D. Germline CDR1 and CDR2: SGHAT and FQNNGV. Deletions cut 1 base from V and 4 bases from J, with 1 base between. The CDR3 covers 11 residues. CDR3 amino acids: CASSLGTEAFF. CDR3 nucleotide sequence: TGTGCCAGCAGCTTAGGCACTGAAGCTTTCTTT.

The chain is built from TRBV5-6 and TRBJ1-2, with a weak D call TRBD1 (5 bases). CDR3 size: 16 residues. Germline V gene data show CDR1 as SGHDT and CDR2 as YYEEEE. The V and J ends lost 3 bases and 0 bases respectively, with 15 bases between them. The CDR3 region has the DNA TGTGCCAGCAGCTGGGACGGACTCCCATCTAACTATGGCTACACCTTC. This translates into CASSWDGLPSNYGYTF.

The V and J genes are TRBV10-3 and TRBJ2-2; TRBD1 is a possible D gene (6 bases). This CDR3 has 17 residues. Trimming removed 6 bases from V and 1 base from J, with 18 bases in between. Germline loops: CDR1 ENHRY, CDR2 SYGVKD. CDR3 region: CAIRGSGQGKNTGELFF. In DNA, the CDR3 is TGTGCCATCAGGGGGTCGGGGCAGGGGAAGAACACCGGGGAGCTGTTTTTT.